Each of the 17 T cell receptor beta chains below was sequenced from the same sample in a study of long-term antiretroviral therapy in people with HIV. Survey-level immunoSEQ v3.0 assays were run. Sequenced by immunoSEQ multiplex PCR; TCRdb stores in-frame clones only, minus some. The sample has 20,000 to 25,000 clones; 83% are singletons. The source material was unsorted PBMCs, sampled 3 years after starting antiretroviral therapy. These TCRs come from a man aged 18 to 30 with HIV.

The rearrangement links TRBV28 to TRBJ1-5; no definite D call. Trimming shortened V by 4 bases and J by 3 bases, and 13 bases separated the two germline ends. Germline values: CDR1 MDHEN, CDR2 SYDVKM. The CDR3 sequence is 15 residues long. This CDR3 reads CASSYLDVNNQPQHF. The CDR3 DNA reads TGTGCCAGCAGTTACCTAGACGTTAACAATCAGCCCCAGCATTTT.

The chain couples TRBV11-2 to TRBJ2-7; TRBD1 agrees at 8 bases. The germline CDR1 and CDR2 sequences are SGHAT and FQNNGV. The CDR3 extends over 14 amino acids. Trimming removed 4 bases from V and 3 bases from J; junction bases left unmatched: 5. CDR3 nucleotide sequence: TGTGCCAGCAGCTCCGACAGGGGTGGCTACGAGCAGTACGTC. This codes for CASSSDRGGYEQYV.

The V call is TRBV7-3, the J call TRBJ2-7; D not resolved. Germline lookup yields CDR1 SGHTA and CDR2 FQGTGA. V lost 5 bases, J lost 5 bases, and 10 bases lay in between. CDR3 length: 12 amino acids. The CDR3 nucleotides read TGTGCCAGCAGCGGGTTTTCGAACGAGCAGTACGTC. This sequence encodes CASSGFSNEQYV.

CDR3 nucleotide sequence: TGTGCCAGCAGTTCAACCTTTGGGGGGGATCTCCAAGAGACCCAGTACTTC. This translates into CASSSTFGGDLQETQYF. The gene calls are TRBV28 and TRBJ2-5; TRBD2 agrees at 7 bases. The CDR3 loop spans 17 amino acids. Germline CDR1 reads MDHEN; CDR2 reads SYDVKM. V gave up 4 bases and J gave up 1 base; unmatched junction bases: 12.

This clone was recorded a few times. The CDR3 sequence: CASSQGASNQPQHF. The CDR3 DNA reads as TGCGCCAGCAGCCAAGGTGCTAGCAATCAGCCCCAGCATTTT. J is TRBJ1-5 and V is TRBV4-1; D not resolved. From germline, CDR1 is MGHRA and CDR2 YSYEKL. The ends were cut back, 1 base at V and 0 bases at J, with 4 bases in the middle. This CDR3 contains 14 residues.

This clone was observed once. The chain has TRBV6-1 and TRBJ2-5; D perhaps matches TRBD2 (6 bases). The CDR3 has 14 amino acids. Germline values: CDR1 MNHNS, CDR2 SASEGT. The V end was cut by 10 bases, the J end by 9 bases, with 24 bases between. For the CDR3, the DNA is TGTGCCACCCGACTAGAAAGAGACCCAAGGCCCCAGTACTTC. Amino acids: CATRLERDPRPQYF.

J is TRBJ1-2 and V is TRBV4-1, with TRBD1 as a possible D gene (6 bases). V was cut by 0 bases and J by 8 bases, with 13 bases left in between. The CDR3 runs 14 residues. Per germline, CDR1 MGHRA and CDR2 YSYEKL. The CDR3 region has the DNA TGCGCCAGCAGCCAAGAAACGGGGGCCGACGGCTACACCTTC. Protein product: CASSQETGADGYTF.

The genes are TRBV29-1 and TRBJ2-5, with D tentatively TRBD2 (5 bases). Trimming stripped 5 bases from V and 1 base from J, with 14 bases between. CDR1 and CDR2 from the germline V gene are SQVTM and ANQGSEA. The CDR3 runs 14 residues. CDR3 region: CSVFEGQLQETQYF. The CDR3 DNA reads as TGCAGCGTTTTTGAGGGCCAGCTCCAAGAGACCCAGTACTTC.

This clone has a handful of counts. The rearrangement links TRBV2 to TRBJ1-5; D gene uncertain. Trimming took 1 base from V and 8 from J, leaving 6 bases between them. This CDR3 region has 12 residues. CDR1 is SNHLY, CDR2 FYNNEI, per germline. CDR3: CASSEVEEPQHF. The DNA of the CDR3 is TGTGCCAGCAGTGAAGTGGAGGAGCCCCAGCATTTT.

This sequence joins TRBV7-9 and TRBJ2-7; D unresolved. This CDR3 is built from 15 residues. Germline CDR1 is SEHNR and CDR2 is FQNEAQ (reference sequence). V lost 5 bases to trimming and J lost 3 bases, with 17 bases between them. The CDR3 spells CASSPATPRRYEQYF. As DNA, the CDR3 is TGTGCCAGCAGCCCTGCGACACCCCGTCGCTACGAGCAGTACTTC.

J is TRBJ1-1 and V is TRBV6-1, with D maybe TRBD1 (5 bases). The germline V gene has CDR1 MNHNS and CDR2 SASEGT. V was trimmed by 4 bases and J by 2 bases, leaving 11 bases between them. This CDR3 contains 14 residues. In nucleotides, the CDR3 is TGTGCCAGCAGTGCCATGACAGTAAACACTGAAGCTTTCTTT. Its protein product is CASSAMTVNTEAFF.

The rearrangement joins TRBV5-1 to TRBJ2-5; D may be TRBD1 or TRBD2 (7 bases each). Germline CDR1 is SGHRS and CDR2 is YFSETQ. The CDR3 spans 14 residues. V was pared by 4 bases and J by 4 bases, with 14 bases between. The CDR3 protein is CASSQTGEGETQYF. The CDR3 region has the DNA TGCGCCAGCAGCCAAACAGGGGAGGGAGAGACCCAGTACTTC.

The chain uses TRBV2 and TRBJ2-6; D assignment may be TRBD1 or TRBD2 (5 bases each). The CDR3 is 16 amino acids. V was cut by 7 bases and J by 0 bases, with 13 bases left in between. CDR1 and CDR2 from the germline V gene are SNHLY and FYNNEI. CDR3 coding DNA: TGTGCCAGCACCTGGGACGGCCACTCTGGGGCCAACGTCCTGACTTTC. Translated: CASTWDGHSGANVLTF.

The CDR3 spells CASRLRLGAPYEQYF. CDR3 sequence (DNA): TGTGCCAGCAGGCTAAGGTTAGGGGCCCCCTACGAGCAGTACTTC. The chain recombines TRBV27 with TRBJ2-7; maybe TRBD1 (5 bases). Germline assignment: CDR1 MNHEY and CDR2 SMNVEV (reference sequence). Trimming pared 6 bases from V and 2 bases from J, leaving 17 bases between. This CDR3 is 15 amino acids long.

This rearrangement joins TRBV18 to TRBJ2-5; the D gene is possibly TRBD1 (6 bases). The V end was cut by 0 bases, the J end by 5 bases, with 13 bases between. The CDR3 contains 15 residues. In germline, CDR1 is KGHSH, CDR2 LQKENI. The CDR3 reads CASSPPGAFVETQYF. CDR3 in DNA: TGTGCCAGCTCACCACCGGGGGCCTTTGTGGAGACCCAGTACTTC. Combining the CDR3 with reference TRBV18 and TRBJ2-5 gives the whole variable domain NAGVMQNPRHLVRRRGQEARLRCSPMKGHSHVYWYRQLPEEGLKFMVYLQKENIIDESGMPKERFSAEFPKEGPSILRIQQVVRGDSAAYFCASSPPGAFVETQYFGPGTRLLVL.

J is TRBJ1-1 and V is TRBV19, with D possibly TRBD1 on 5 matching bases. V was shortened by 7 bases and J by 6 bases, with 18 bases between the two germline ends. The CDR3 is 14 residues long. Germline CDR1 and CDR2: LNHDA and SQIVND (reference sequence). CDR3 sequence reads: CASIGEGRISEAFF. DNA for the CDR3: TGTGCCAGTATAGGGGAGGGAAGGATCTCTGAAGCTTTCTTT.

This chain links TRBV5-1 with TRBJ2-5; D perhaps matches TRBD2 (7 bases). Germline V gives CDR1 SGHRS, CDR2 YFSETQ. This CDR3 region has 16 residues. V lost 0 bases, J lost 5 bases, and 17 bases lay in between. CDR3: CASSLGGLQGGETQYF. CDR3 coding DNA: TGCGCCAGCAGCTTGGGGGGACTACAGGGCGGGGAGACCCAGTACTTC.